This T cell receptor beta chain was documented in a study of T cells in narcolepsy. Study-level background: Enrolled donors included narcolepsy type 1 or type 2 patients and healthy controls.

With V trimmed by 5 bases and J by 7 bases, 13 bases remained unmatched. This CDR3 has 16 amino acids. The germline V gene has CDR1 SGHAT and CDR2 FQDESV (reference sequence). TCRdb keeps only in-frame clones here, not all; method: immunoSEQ multiplex PCR. This table has tens of thousands of clones, approximately 84% appearing once. The V call is TRBV11-1, the J call TRBJ2-2; 7 nucleotides agree with TRBD1. Sequences were obtained from memory (CD45RA-) CD4+ T cells from blood. The TCR comes from a human donor in good health. The CDR3 here is CASSVIPGQNGGELFF. In nucleotides, the CDR3 is TGTGCCAGCAGCGTCATTCCGGGACAGAACGGCGGGGAGCTGTTTTTT. The whole variable domain, filled in from reference TRBV11-1 and TRBJ2-2, reads EAEVAQSPRYKITEKSQAVAFWCDPISGHATLYWYRQILGQGPELLVQFQDESVVDDSQLPKDRFSAERLKGVDSTLKIQPAELGDSAMYLCASSVIPGQNGGELFFGEGSRLTVL.